These T cell receptor beta chains were read from a single sample in a study of CD8+ T cells in alopecia areata. Using immunoSEQ multiplex PCR, the repertoire was profiled, and TCRdb retains in-frame clones only, with some absent. Of around 190,000 clones listed, more than 50% were seen once; the top ten hold nearly 5%. Sequenced input: CD8+ T cells sorted from blood. These receptors were collected from a human donor in good health. The CDR3 runs from the conserved cysteine through the conserved F or W. The D gene is left open where the match is weak. Not every row has a clone size; where given, it reads once, few, many or a size class.

v_call	clone_size	j_call	d_call	cdr3_nt	cdr3_aa
TRBV2	-	TRBJ1-5	-	TGTGCCAGTAGTAGTGGGCAGTTTTCGTCTCAGCCCCAGCATTTT	CASSSGQFSSQPQHF
TRBV27	few	TRBJ1-4	TRBD1	TGTGCCAGCAGGACAGGGGGCCTAACTAATGAAAAACTGTTTTTT	CASRTGGLTNEKLFF
TRBV27	-	TRBJ2-1	TRBD2	TGTGCCAGCAGTTTGGGCGGGGGTGTGCAGTTCTTC	CASSLGGGVQFF
TRBV5-1	-	TRBJ1-5	-	TGCGCCAGCAGCTTGGAAGGGAACAATCAGCCCCAGCATTTT	CASSLEGNNQPQHF
TRBV29-1	-	TRBJ2-1	-	TGCAGCGTACCGGGACAATCCTACAATGAGCAGTTCTTC	CSVPGQSYNEQFF
TRBV5-6	-	TRBJ2-7	-	TGTGCCAGCAGCTCGGTCTACGAGCAGTACTTC	CASSSVYEQYF
TRBV10-3	-	TRBJ1-2	TRBD1	TGTGCCAAACAGGGGGGCGGCTACACCTTC	CAKQGGGYTF
TRBV23-1	few	TRBJ1-5	-	TGCGCCAGCAGTCAAGAAACGGTCAGGGATGGACAGCCCCAGCATTTT	CASSQETVRDGQPQHF
TRBV15	-	TRBJ1-6	-	TGTGCCACCGCATCGGGGAATAATTCACCCCTCCACTTT	CATASGNNSPLHF
TRBV5-1	-	TRBJ1-2	-	TGCGCCAGCAGGGTCTCCAGCAATTATGGCTACACCTTC	CASRVSSNYGYTF
TRBV5-1	-	TRBJ2-7	-	TGCGCCAGCAGCTTGGGTCTGGGGGCCTCAACCTACGAGCAGTACTTC	CASSLGLGASTYEQYF
TRBV2	-	TRBJ2-3	-	TGTGCCAGCAGTGATCATGACAGCAGCACAGATACGCAGTATTTT	CASSDHDSSTDTQYF
TRBV5-6	-	TRBJ2-7	-	TGTGCCAGCAGCAGTGGACAATTCTACGAGCAGTACTTC	CASSSGQFYEQYF
TRBV27	-	TRBJ2-7	TRBD1	TGTGCCACCTCTAGGGACAGCACCTACGAGCAGTACTTC	CATSRDSTYEQYF
TRBV6-1	-	TRBJ1-2	-	TGTGCCAACAGTGAAAGGGGCGCAGGGTATGGCTACACCTTC	CANSERGAGYGYTF
TRBV27	-	TRBJ2-3	-	TGTGCCAGCAGTTTATCGCTGCTTGCGGATACGCAGTATTTT	CASSLSLLADTQYF
TRBV19	few	TRBJ1-5	-	TGTGCCAGTAGTATTAGCTTGGCGACTCAGCCCCAGCATTTT	CASSISLATQPQHF
TRBV4-2	-	TRBJ1-5	-	TGTGCCAGCAGCCAAGATCTTACGGTTAGCAATCAGCCCCAGCATTTT	CASSQDLTVSNQPQHF
TRBV2	-	TRBJ2-7	TRBD2	TGTGCCAGCAGCGAAACGCTAGCGGGCCCCAACTACGAGCAGTACTTC	CASSETLAGPNYEQYF
TRBV29-1	-	TRBJ2-2	TRBD1	TGCAGCTCCCGGGACAGGGACACCGGGGAGCTGTTTTTT	CSSRDRDTGELFF
TRBV5-1	few	TRBJ1-1	-	TGCGCCAGCAGCAGGTCCAGGGACATGAACACTGAAGCTTTCTTT	CASSRSRDMNTEAFF
TRBV29-1	-	TRBJ1-3	-	TGCAGCGCCGCGACTGGAAACACCATATATTTT	CSAATGNTIYF
TRBV27	-	TRBJ1-1	-	TGTGCCAGCAGTTTGGGGAAGAACACTGAAGCTTTCTTT	CASSLGKNTEAFF
TRBV11-3	-	TRBJ2-7	TRBD2	TGTGCCAGCAGCTTGAGGAGCGGGGGCCACGAGCAGTACTTC	CASSLRSGGHEQYF
TRBV15	few	TRBJ1-1	-	TGTGCCACCAGCAGAGATAGGTGGGGAGGGAACACTGAAGCTTTCTTT	CATSRDRWGGNTEAFF
TRBV2	few	TRBJ2-1	-	TGTGCCAGCAGAGAGTACAATGAGCAGTTCTTC	CASREYNEQFF
TRBV9	few	TRBJ2-7	-	TGTGCCAGCAGCGTAGGTGGGGGCCCATACGAGCAGTACTTC	CASSVGGGPYEQYF
TRBV29-1	once	TRBJ1-2	-	TGCAGCGTGGGTTCCGGGACGGAGAATGGCTACACCTTC	CSVGSGTENGYTF
TRBV6-6	few	TRBJ1-6	-	TGTGCCAGCAAGGGAGCTTATAATTCACCCCTCCACTTT	CASKGAYNSPLHF
TRBV6-6	few	TRBJ2-1	-	TGTGCCAGCGGAAGCGGGCATGAGCAGTTCTTC	CASGSGHEQFF
TRBV11-1	few	TRBJ2-1	TRBD1	TGTGCCAGCAGCTTAGGACAGGGAAGCTCCTACAATGAGCAGTTCTTC	CASSLGQGSSYNEQFF
TRBV29-1	few	TRBJ2-1	-	TGCAGCGTTTATGGGTCGAATGAGCAGTTCTTC	CSVYGSNEQFF
TRBV18	-	TRBJ2-1	-	TGTGCCAGCTCCGACGGTTACAATGAGCAGTTCTTC	CASSDGYNEQFF
TRBV5-1	few	TRBJ1-2	-	TGCGCCAGCAGCTTAGACCCGGCCAGCAGTCTTGCCAACTATGGCTACACCTTC	CASSLDPASSLANYGYTF
TRBV4-1	few	TRBJ1-1	TRBD1	TGCGCCAGCAGCCAGAACCCGGGACAGGGTCTCTTGGAAGCTTTCTTT	CASSQNPGQGLLEAFF
TRBV13	-	TRBJ1-2	-	TGTGCCAGCAGCTTAGGAAGGGAAACACTCTGGGACTATGGCTACACCTTC	CASSLGRETLWDYGYTF
TRBV30	-	TRBJ1-5	TRBD1	TGTGCCTGGAGTGAGGGACAGCATAGCAATCAGCCCCAGCATTTT	CAWSEGQHSNQPQHF
TRBV4-1	-	TRBJ2-3	-	TGCGCCAGCAGCCAAGATCATCCGTTCACAGATACGCAGTATTTT	CASSQDHPFTDTQYF
TRBV15	-	TRBJ1-2	-	TGTGCCACCAGCAGAGATCAAGGCGGGGACACGACACTCTATGGCTACACCTTC	CATSRDQGGDTTLYGYTF
TRBV2	-	TRBJ2-7	-	TGTGCCAGCGGGAGAACTAGCAGCCCCCTCTACGAGCAGTACTTC	CASGRTSSPLYEQYF
TRBV7-9	-	TRBJ2-5	-	TGTGCCAGCAGCTTACTAGGCGAGACCCAGTACTTC	CASSLLGETQYF
TRBV18	few	TRBJ2-2	-	TGTGCCAGCTCACCTATCGGCACCGGGGAGCTGTTTTTT	CASSPIGTGELFF
TRBV29-1	-	TRBJ1-2	TRBD1	TGCAGCGTTACCGGGACAGGGGGATCCGACGATGGCTACACCTTC	CSVTGTGGSDDGYTF